Included here is one T cell receptor beta chain sequence, with context. The sample is drawn from a study of CD8 T cells in Susac syndrome. In germline, CDR1 is LNHNV, CDR2 YYDKDF (reference sequence). The junction had 4 bases not matched to a gene; V was cut back by 5 bases and J by 0 bases. The CDR3 contains 15 residues. It was with random hexamers that about 0.45 to 1 ug RNA was reverse transcribed. TCRdb itself ran the immunoSEQ multiplex PCR reads through MiXCR, one entry per CDR3 protein. Of fewer than 350,000 distinct CDR3 sequences in the sample, roughly 85% were seen once. This rearrangement joins TRBV15 to TRBJ2-7, with 10 bases identical to TRBD2. The sequenced material came from CD8+ T cells from PBMCs. This receptor was obtained from a human donor with multiple sclerosis. CDR3: CATSGTSGTSYEQYF. The CDR3, as DNA: TGTGCCACCAGCGGCACTAGCGGGACCTCCTACGAGCAGTACTTC.